What follows describes a single T cell receptor beta chain. Its antigen remains unknown. The data derive from a study of blood T cells in healthy people across ages. General study findings and limits: Naive T cell percentage strongly correlated with TCR beta diversity. No conclusive comparison of naive versus antigen-experienced cells was possible with unsorted PBMCs. Observed TCR beta diversity per million T cells went down as age went up. This fall followed a roughly linear course with age.

Together with a sample-barcoded 5' primer, a J-beta primer mix was included in a second PCR lasting roughly 6 to 12 cycles. Every cDNA was tagged by a template-switch adaptor with 12 random nucleotides. Via MiXCR, TCRdb re-called the 5' RACE reads, giving one row per CDR3 protein. The sample has 1.5 million to 2 million distinct CDR3 sequences; about two fifths are singletons. Trimming shortened V by 0 bases and J by 12 bases, and 9 bases separated the two germline ends. The CDR3 covers 11 residues. Germline V gene sequence: CDR1 SGHRS, CDR2 YFSETQ. The sequence derives from a human donor in good health. The rearrangement uses TRBV5-1 and TRBJ2-5; unclear D gene. Material: blood. The DNA of the CDR3 is TGCGCCAGCAGCTTGGATGGCAGGAAGTACTTC. The encoded protein is CASSLDGRKYF.